The 10 T cell receptor beta chains below all came from one sample that was sequenced in a study of T cells in Graves' hyperthyroidism and ophthalmopathy. Amplification yielded TCR beta CDR3 regions, with RNA transcripts as the source. Initially, a first-round RT-PCR of the TCR CDR3 employed the HTBI primer set. TCRdb reanalysed the multiplex PCR reads using MiXCR and keeps one entry per CDR3 protein. The sample includes about 610,000 distinct CDR3 sequences, more than 15% of them seen just once. The specimen was blood. The origin of the receptors is a woman in her forties with Graves' ophthalmopathy.

This clonotype was seen at least ten times. The chain uses TRBV2 and TRBJ2-7; the match to TRBD2 covers 8 bases. After removal of 4 bases from V and 4 bases from J, the junction contained 9 bases not matched to a gene. Germline-derived CDR1 and CDR2 are SNHLY and FYNNEI. The CDR3 length is 15 residues. The CDR3 DNA is TGTGCCAGCAGTGGAACAAGCGGGAGTAGGTACGAGCAGTACTTC. It yields the protein CASSGTSGSRYEQYF.

The V gene is TRBV6-1, the J gene TRBJ2-7; 9 bases fit TRBD1. Germline V gene data show CDR1 as MNHNS and CDR2 as SASEGT. This CDR3 is 16 amino acids long. V dropped 4 bases and J dropped 5; count of bases not matched to a gene: 12. CDR3: CASSAIPGQGHDEQYF. CDR3 nucleotides: TGTGCCAGCAGTGCCATACCGGGACAGGGACACGACGAGCAGTACTTC.

This clonotype appeared many times. V is TRBV11-2 and J is TRBJ2-2, with TRBD1 matching 9 bases. The CDR3 covers 16 residues. The V gene end was trimmed by 5 bases and the J gene end by 4 bases; junction bases not matched to a gene: 8. Germline lookup yields CDR1 SGHAT and CDR2 FQNNGV. The CDR3 region has the DNA TGTGCCAGCAGCGGATGGACAGGGGTTAGCACCGGGGAGCTGTTTTTT. Translation gives CASSGWTGVSTGELFF.

V is TRBV29-1 and J is TRBJ2-3, with D possibly matching TRBD1 (6 bases). Trimming stripped 3 bases from V and 2 bases from J, with 12 bases between. Germline V lookup: CDR1 SQVTM, CDR2 ANQGSEA. The CDR3 is 14 residues long. CDR3 DNA: TGCAGCGTTGATGGCCGGGACATCACAGATACGCAGTATTTT. Its translation: CSVDGRDITDTQYF.

The rearrangement joins TRBV4-1 to TRBJ2-1; no firm D call. In germline, CDR1 is MGHRA, CDR2 YSYEKL. The CDR3 consists of 15 residues. The V and J ends lost 1 base and 0 bases respectively, with 7 bases between them. In DNA, the CDR3 is TGCGCCAGCAGCCAAGGACTCCGCTCCTACAATGAGCAGTTCTTC. Encoded protein: CASSQGLRSYNEQFF.

This clonotype showed up just a few times. The chain couples TRBV27 to TRBJ2-1; 9 bases align to TRBD2. With 3 bases clipped from V and 4 bases from J, the junction kept 13 bases outside the gene matches. CDR1 MNHEY and CDR2 SMNVEV come from the germline V gene (reference sequence). CDR3 length: 18 amino acids. CDR3 coding DNA: TGTGCCAGCAGTTTGGGGGCTAGCGGGGTAGCGATATACAATGAGCAGTTCTTC. This codes for CASSLGASGVAIYNEQFF.

This clonotype was recorded at least ten times. This sequence joins TRBV7-2 and TRBJ2-7, with 9 bases matching TRBD1. The J segment lost 9 bases and the V segment lost 5 bases, leaving 8 bases of the junction unmatched. Germline CDR1 is SGHTA and CDR2 is FQGNSA. The length of the CDR3 is 13 residues. CDR3 DNA sequence: TGTGCCAGCAGCCGGGACAGGGCCAGTGGGCAGTACTTC. Translating it yields CASSRDRASGQYF.

This chain joins TRBV12-3 or TRBV12-4 and TRBJ2-6, with 7 bases matching TRBD1. The CDR3 totals 13 residues. The V segment lost 10 bases and the J segment 8 bases; nucleotides outside the gene matches: 8. The CDR3 sequence is CATGETGTNVLTF. The CDR3 DNA sequence: TGTGCCACCGGAGAGACAGGGACCAACGTCCTGACTTTC.

The genes are TRBV20-1 and TRBJ2-3; TRBD2 matches 13 bases. The ends lost 6 bases at V and 4 bases at J; junction bases unmatched: 4. Germline CDR1 is DFQATT and CDR2 is SNEGSKA (reference sequence). The CDR3 spans 14 residues. CDR3 residues: CSAPTSGRSDTQYF. The CDR3 DNA reads TGCAGTGCCCCGACTAGCGGGAGGTCAGATACGCAGTATTTT.

This clonotype was seen a handful of times. The chain joins TRBV18 to TRBJ1-5; TRBD1 matches 8 bases. V gave up 1 base and J gave up 4 bases; unmatched junction bases: 3. Germline CDR1 is KGHSH and CDR2 is LQKENI. The CDR3 consists of 15 residues. Here the CDR3 DNA reads TGTGCCAGCTCACCACAACAGGGGGATAATCAGCCCCAGCATTTT. It is translated as CASSPQQGDNQPQHF.